This entry describes one T cell receptor beta chain. Its cognate antigen has yet to be identified. No base quality values were provided; no much bigger clone lies one nucleotide off. The trial excluded patients who had a history of autoimmune disease or who were on systemic immunosuppression. In every dose cohort, peripheral blood was drawn for TCR sequencing at baseline, cycle 4 day 1, and cycle 7 day 1. Samples came from an open-label, multicenter, first-in-human phase I dose-escalation trial of ivuxolimab. Adults with locally advanced or metastatic melanoma, renal cell carcinoma, hepatocellular carcinoma or head and neck squamous cell carcinoma were enrolled in the trial. Before TCR sequencing, CD4+ T cells and CD8+ T cells from peripheral blood were sorted into separate populations. This sample is part of a study of OX40 agonist ivuxolimab in advanced cancers. The study in broad terms: Ivuxolimab was a fully human IgG2 agonistic monoclonal antibody targeting the costimulatory receptor OX40 (CD134). Intravenous ivuxolimab was administered to patients every 2 weeks at six dose levels: 0.01, 0.1, 0.3, 1.5, 3 and 10 mg/kg. Among the roughly 54 dose-escalation patients, about 19 had hepatocellular carcinoma, 15 or so melanoma, 9 renal cell carcinoma and 9 head and neck cancer. In the dose-escalation cohort, approximately 82% of patients were male, and the mean age was about 55 years, with a range of about 20 to 90. Prior anti-PD-1, anti-PD-L1 or anti-CTLA-4 therapy was permitted, and checkpoint inhibitors had been received by less than 45% of dose-escalation patients. Three dose-escalation patients achieved partial responses, one with hepatocellular carcinoma and two with cutaneous melanoma. Peripheral TCRbeta sequencing was intended to test whether TCR sequence diversity was altered and clonal T-cell expansion was caused by ivuxolimab. The monotherapy dose-escalation portion (N = 52 patients) of the phase I ivuxolimab trial is reported in the paper. What the work shows at the level of the full study, not this receptor alone: In the 0.1-3.0 mg/kg groups, partial responders were among the patients with the lowest normalized peripheral clonal expansion, particularly in CD8+ T cells. Clonal expansion of both CD4+ and CD8+ blood T cells was observed from baseline to week 6 at doses 0.1 to 3.0 mg/kg. After ivuxolimab, more expanded clones were found on average in CD8+ T cells than in CD4+ T cells. Low levels of normalized T-cell clonal expansion were also seen in some patients who did not respond. Which antigens the clonally expanded peripheral T cells were specific for was not determined.

For sequencing of the TCRbeta CDR3 region, genomic DNA was extracted from the sorted cells. TCRbeta CDR3 regions were sequenced using the immunoSEQ Assay. The clones in this table, taken by TCRdb from immuneACCESS, are in-frame only. Not every clone is retained; where verified, under half of the shortfall comes from an unresolved V gene, and the cause of the rest is unknown. Counted in this sample were 55,000 to 70,000 clones; about 82% of them appeared once. In total, the top ten clones hold 11% of the sample. This sample comprised CD4+ or CD8+ T cells sorted from blood, obtained in a trial of the OX40 agonist ivuxolimab. This TCR came from an adult with an advanced solid tumor such as melanoma, head and neck, liver or kidney cancer.

The CDR3 protein sequence reads: CASSSGQGRFEQYF. The DNA is as follows: TGTGCCAGCAGCTCGGGACAGGGCCGCTTCGAGCAGTACTTC. This receptor chain uses TRBV7-9 and TRBJ2-7, and TRBD1 aligns with 9 junction nucleotides. The germline V gene (reference sequence) supplies CDR1 SEHNR and CDR2 FQNEAQ. Germline trimming amounts to 4 bases on V and 6 bases on J, with 7 as the count of junction bases outside the gene matches. Spanning cysteine to phenylalanine, the CDR3 consists of 14 amino acids. The sequence is cut down to CDR3 DNA, 42 bases in frame from base 1.